These 10 T cell receptor beta chains share one sample of origin, sequenced in a study of post-analysis software for immune sequencing data. Study-wide results and caveats: Included in a set of several TRBV segments more frequent in patients than controls were TRBV5-6, TRBV5-1 and TRBV20-1.

What these receptors recognize is not known. Unique molecular identifiers featured in each of the TCR beta cDNA libraries. MiXCR was run by TCRdb on the PCR reads, yielding one entry per CDR3 protein. The table records roughly 730,000 distinct CDR3 sequences, 25% to 30% of them present only once. Material: blood. The receptors here all came from a girl between 10 and 17 years old with multiple sclerosis.

The chain employs TRBV20-1 and TRBJ1-1; D may be TRBD1 (5 bases). Germline V gene lookup returns CDR1 DFQATT and CDR2 SNEGSKA (reference sequence). CDR3 length equals 16 residues. Trimming shortened V by 0 bases and J by 3 bases, and 17 bases separated the two germline ends. In DNA form, the CDR3 reads TGCAGTGCTAGAGATGTGGGGAGGGGTGGGGACACTGAAGCTTTCTTT. Residues: CSARDVGRGGDTEAFF.

There are many counts of this clonotype. This chain uses TRBV6-5 with TRBJ2-1; maybe TRBD2 (5 bases). Between the trimmed V and J ends, which lost 2 bases and 4 bases, there was a span of 9 bases. The CDR3 contains 14 residues. Germline CDR1 is MNHEY and CDR2 is SVGAGI. CDR3 residues: CASSYPGVYNEQFF. Here the CDR3 DNA reads TGTGCCAGCAGTTACCCCGGGGTTTACAATGAGCAGTTCTTC.

This clonotype occurred many times. The chain has TRBV29-1 and TRBJ1-2; 7 positions agree with TRBD1. Germline CDR1 SQVTM, CDR2 ANQGSEA. CDR3 size: 13 residues. V was pared by 7 bases and J by 2 bases, with 7 bases of the junction left unmatched. This CDR3 reads CSARDSENYGYTF. In DNA form, the CDR3 reads TGCAGCGCCCGGGACAGCGAAAACTATGGCTACACCTTC. Using reference TRBV29-1 and TRBJ1-2 for the parts outside the CDR3, the full variable domain is SAVISQKPSRDICQRGTSLTIQCQVDSQVTMMFWYRQQPGQSLTLIATANQGSEATYESGFVIDKFPISRPNLTFSTLTVSNMSPEDSSIYLCSARDSENYGYTFGSGTRLTVV.

A note on this clonotype: A clone one base away is much larger, so this may be a read error. The chain has TRBV10-3 and TRBJ2-3; 11 bases agree with TRBD2. In germline, CDR1 is ENHRY, CDR2 SYGVKD. This CDR3 is 17 amino acids long. V lost 6 bases, J lost 0 bases, and 8 bases stayed unmatched. The CDR3: CAIRGASGGTSTDTQYF. CDR3 coding DNA: TGTGCCATCAGGGGGGCTAGCGGGGGGACTAGCACAGATACGCAGTATTTT.

The genes are TRBV7-2 and TRBJ2-3, with D unresolved. The germline gives CDR1 SGHTA, CDR2 FQGNSA. Trimming took off 5 bases at V and 0 bases at J, with 12 bases between the two ends. The CDR3 extends over 15 amino acids. CDR3 amino acids: CASSPNRPSTDTQYF. The CDR3 DNA is TGTGCCAGCAGCCCGAACAGACCAAGCACAGATACGCAGTATTTT.

This clonotype was seen more than once but under ten times. V is TRBV7-9 and J is TRBJ1-4, with D tentatively TRBD1 (6 bases). The CDR3 spans 15 residues. Germline-derived CDR1 and CDR2 are SEHNR and FQNEAQ (reference sequence). V lost 4 bases and J 3 bases, leaving 12 bases between the germline ends. CDR3 in DNA: TGTGCCAGCAGCTCCTCCAGGGGTTCTAATGAAAAACTGTTTTTT. Amino acid sequence: CASSSSRGSNEKLFF. Together with reference TRBV7-9 and TRBJ1-4, the CDR3 gives the full variable domain: DTGVSQNPRHKITKRGQNVTFRCDPISEHNRLYWYRQTLGQGPEFLTYFQNEAQLEKSRLLSDRFSAERPKGSFSTLEIQRTEQGDSAMYLCASSSSRGSNEKLFFGSGTQLSVL.

Only a few counts were recorded for this clonotype. CDR3 nucleotides: TGTGCCAGCAGCTTAGTTAGGGTCCCAGATACGCAGTATTTT. Protein sequence: CASSLVRVPDTQYF. The chain is built from TRBV7-9 and TRBJ2-3; no reliable D call. Trimming left V 1 base short and J 4 bases short, with 9 bases between. The CDR3 is 14 residues long. Germline V gene lookup returns CDR1 SEHNR and CDR2 FQNEAQ (reference sequence).

The V call is TRBV7-2, the J call TRBJ2-1, with 7 bases identical to TRBD2. The CDR3 totals 15 residues. The trim removed 2 bases at V and 1 base at J, leaving 2 bases unmatched. The germline V gene has CDR1 SGHTA and CDR2 FQGNSA. CDR3 sequence reads: CASSLLADSYNEQFF. As DNA, the CDR3 is TGTGCCAGCAGCTTACTAGCGGATTCCTACAATGAGCAGTTCTTC.

The chain links TRBV4-1 to TRBJ2-1; 9 bases are shared with TRBD2. Germline CDR1 reads MGHRA; CDR2 reads YSYEKL. J lost 1 base, V lost 2 bases, and 12 bases had no gene match. The CDR3 runs to 19 residues. The CDR3 nucleotides are TGCGCCAGCAGCCAACTAGCGGGACCTACGGGCGGATCCTACAATGAGCAGTTCTTC. Its protein is CASSQLAGPTGGSYNEQFF.

This clonotype was found a few times. The rearrangement joins TRBV6-6 to TRBJ2-5, with a possible D match to TRBD1 (6 bases). CDR1 and CDR2 from the germline V gene are MNHNY and SVGAGI (reference sequence). V lost 5 bases and J 4 bases, leaving 14 bases between the germline ends. The length of the CDR3 is 14 residues. In nucleotides, the CDR3 is TGTGCCAGCAGTACCCCCCAGGGGAGAGAGACCCAGTACTTC. Translating gives CASSTPQGRETQYF.